This TCR beta chain was retrieved from a study of blood T cell repertoires in COVID-19. Clones were read by immunoSEQ multiplex PCR, and TCRdb kept only the in-frame ones, dropping some. The sample has 270,000 or so clones, around 86% seen once. The CDR3 runs to 14 residues. Germline assignment: CDR1 SGDLS and CDR2 YYNGEE. The trim removed 2 bases at V and 6 bases at J, leaving 1 base unmatched. The sequencing sample was made of PBMCs or T cells enriched from blood (not recorded which). This chain uses TRBV9 with TRBJ2-2; 10 bases fit TRBD1. This receptor was identified in a woman aged 18 to 35 who had recovered from COVID-19. CDR3 residues: CASSVDRGPGELFF. The CDR3 nucleotides are TGTGCCAGCAGCGTTGACAGGGGGCCCGGGGAGCTGTTTTTT.